These 11 T cell receptor beta chains came from one sample sequenced in a study of CD4 T cells in relation to SARS-CoV-2 and coronaviruses. Before the COVID-19 pandemic, during about 2010-2018, CD4+ T cells were taken from unexposed donors. This table comes from immunoSEQ multiplex PCR, and its TCRdb copy is limited to in-frame clones, with some not included. The data show approximately 59,000 clones, over 80% seen once. Sequenced sample: memory CD4+ T cells from PBMCs. These receptors all stem from a human donor in good health.

V and J are TRBV29-1 and TRBJ2-1; 11 positions agree with TRBD1. CDR1 and CDR2 from the germline V gene are SQVTM and ANQGSEA. V lost 7 bases to trimming and J lost 7 bases; unmatched junction nucleotides: 9. CDR3 size: 14 residues. The CDR3 sequence: CSAGGQGAGNEQFF. The CDR3 nucleotides read TGCAGCGCCGGAGGACAGGGGGCGGGGAATGAGCAGTTCTTC.

The chain links TRBV7-2 to TRBJ2-7, with TRBD2 as a possible D gene (7 bases). This CDR3 spans 15 amino acids. Germline V gene sequence: CDR1 SGHTA, CDR2 FQGNSA. Between the trimmed V and J ends, which lost 3 bases and 1 base, there was a span of 13 bases. CDR3 DNA sequence: TGTGCCAGCAGCTTCGCGGGGGCCGGTTCCTACGAGCAGTACTTC. Translated, it gives CASSFAGAGSYEQYF.

This clone was observed once. The rearrangement links TRBV19 to TRBJ1-4, with D perhaps TRBD1 (6 bases). The V end was cut by 5 bases, the J end by 8 bases, with 21 bases between. This CDR3 has 16 amino acids. Germline lookup yields CDR1 LNHDA and CDR2 SQIVND (reference sequence). The CDR3 bases are TGTGCCAGTAGTCCTGGGGGCGGCCTAACGGGGGAAAAACTGTTTTTT. It specifies CASSPGGGLTGEKLFF. The full variable domain, with the rest looked up from reference TRBV19 and TRBJ1-4, is DGGITQSPKYLFRKEGQNVTLSCEQNLNHDAMYWYRQDPGQGLRLIYYSQIVNDFQKGDIAEGYSVSREKKESFPLTVTSAQKNPTAFYLCASSPGGGLTGEKLFFGSGTQLSVL.

The V call is TRBV7-8, the J call TRBJ1-1, with 8 bases matching TRBD1. V gave up 5 bases and J gave up 3 bases; unmatched junction bases: 8. Germline CDR1 is SGHVS and CDR2 is FQNEAQ. This CDR3 has 15 residues. The CDR3 coding sequence is TGTGCCAGCAGCCTCTACATGACAGGGGACACTGAAGCTTTCTTT. It codes for CASSLYMTGDTEAFF.

The J gene is TRBJ2-7, the V gene TRBV7-2; the match to TRBD1 covers 9 bases. The V gene's germline CDR1 is SGHTA and CDR2 FQGNSA. The CDR3 loop spans 15 amino acids. V shed 4 bases, J shed 4 bases, and the junction held 8 bases outside the gene matches. CDR3 in amino acids: CASSSSFGQGYEQYF. The CDR3 DNA is TGTGCCAGCAGCTCCTCCTTCGGACAGGGGTACGAGCAGTACTTC.

The chain combines TRBV5-1 with TRBJ2-1; a possible D gene is TRBD2 (5 bases). Germline assignment: CDR1 SGHRS and CDR2 YFSETQ. This CDR3 comprises 14 residues. With 9 bases removed from V and 4 bases from J, the gap between germline ends came to 17 bases. The CDR3 sequence: CATSHPAAYNEQFF. The CDR3 coding sequence is TGCGCCACCTCCCATCCAGCGGCTTACAATGAGCAGTTCTTC.

V gene TRBV9 combines with J gene TRBJ1-2; D not certain. The V end lost 4 bases, the J end lost 2 bases, and 3 bases lay between the germline ends. The CDR3 spans 11 residues. Per germline, CDR1 SGDLS and CDR2 YYNGEE. This CDR3 is CASSINYGYTF. In DNA form, the CDR3 reads TGTGCCAGCAGCATAAACTATGGCTACACCTTC.

This sequence joins TRBV7-9 and TRBJ1-6; D may be TRBD1 (5 bases). The CDR3 consists of 14 residues. CDR1 is SEHNR, CDR2 FQNEAQ, per germline (reference sequence). V was cut by 3 bases and J by 8 bases, with 11 bases left in between. This chain's CDR3 is CASSFDRRDSPLHF. CDR3 DNA sequence: TGTGCCAGCAGCTTCGACAGAAGAGATTCACCCCTCCACTTT.

The rearrangement joins TRBV7-2 to TRBJ1-1, with a possible D match to TRBD1 (6 bases). This CDR3 spans 13 amino acids. Per germline, CDR1 SGHTA and CDR2 FQGNSA. V was clipped by 5 bases and J by 1 base, with 8 bases between them. CDR3 in amino acids: CASSQDRNTEAFF. Written as DNA, the CDR3 is TGTGCCAGCAGCCAGGACAGGAACACTGAAGCTTTCTTT. Complete variable domain (other parts from reference TRBV7-2 and TRBJ1-1): GAGVSQSPSNKVTEKGKDVELRCDPISGHTALYWYRQSLGQGLEFLIYFQGNSAPDKSGLPSDRFSAERTGGSVSTLTIQRTQQEDSAVYLCASSQDRNTEAFFGQGTRLTVV.

DNA of the CDR3: TGTGCCACCAGTTCCGGTAATTCACCCCTCCACTTT. Translated, it gives CATSSGNSPLHF. The rearrangement uses TRBV24-1 and TRBJ1-6; D gene unclear. This CDR3 region has 12 residues. Germline V gene lookup returns CDR1 KGHDR and CDR2 SFDVKD. With 6 bases removed from V and 6 bases from J, the gap between germline ends came to 5 bases.

The rearrangement links TRBV9 to TRBJ2-2; D is unresolved. CDR1 is SGDLS, CDR2 YYNGEE, per germline. The V end was cut by 1 base, the J end by 4 bases, with 5 bases between. CDR3 length equals 13 residues. The CDR3 is CASSVRTTGELFF. Written as DNA, the CDR3 is TGTGCCAGCAGCGTACGGACCACCGGGGAGCTGTTTTTT. The full variable domain, its missing parts supplied by reference TRBV9 and TRBJ2-2, is DSGVTQTPKHLITATGQRVTLRCSPRSGDLSVYWYQQSLDQGLQFLIQYYNGEERAKGNILERFSAQQFPDLHSELNLSSLELGDSALYFCASSVRTTGELFFGEGSRLTVL.